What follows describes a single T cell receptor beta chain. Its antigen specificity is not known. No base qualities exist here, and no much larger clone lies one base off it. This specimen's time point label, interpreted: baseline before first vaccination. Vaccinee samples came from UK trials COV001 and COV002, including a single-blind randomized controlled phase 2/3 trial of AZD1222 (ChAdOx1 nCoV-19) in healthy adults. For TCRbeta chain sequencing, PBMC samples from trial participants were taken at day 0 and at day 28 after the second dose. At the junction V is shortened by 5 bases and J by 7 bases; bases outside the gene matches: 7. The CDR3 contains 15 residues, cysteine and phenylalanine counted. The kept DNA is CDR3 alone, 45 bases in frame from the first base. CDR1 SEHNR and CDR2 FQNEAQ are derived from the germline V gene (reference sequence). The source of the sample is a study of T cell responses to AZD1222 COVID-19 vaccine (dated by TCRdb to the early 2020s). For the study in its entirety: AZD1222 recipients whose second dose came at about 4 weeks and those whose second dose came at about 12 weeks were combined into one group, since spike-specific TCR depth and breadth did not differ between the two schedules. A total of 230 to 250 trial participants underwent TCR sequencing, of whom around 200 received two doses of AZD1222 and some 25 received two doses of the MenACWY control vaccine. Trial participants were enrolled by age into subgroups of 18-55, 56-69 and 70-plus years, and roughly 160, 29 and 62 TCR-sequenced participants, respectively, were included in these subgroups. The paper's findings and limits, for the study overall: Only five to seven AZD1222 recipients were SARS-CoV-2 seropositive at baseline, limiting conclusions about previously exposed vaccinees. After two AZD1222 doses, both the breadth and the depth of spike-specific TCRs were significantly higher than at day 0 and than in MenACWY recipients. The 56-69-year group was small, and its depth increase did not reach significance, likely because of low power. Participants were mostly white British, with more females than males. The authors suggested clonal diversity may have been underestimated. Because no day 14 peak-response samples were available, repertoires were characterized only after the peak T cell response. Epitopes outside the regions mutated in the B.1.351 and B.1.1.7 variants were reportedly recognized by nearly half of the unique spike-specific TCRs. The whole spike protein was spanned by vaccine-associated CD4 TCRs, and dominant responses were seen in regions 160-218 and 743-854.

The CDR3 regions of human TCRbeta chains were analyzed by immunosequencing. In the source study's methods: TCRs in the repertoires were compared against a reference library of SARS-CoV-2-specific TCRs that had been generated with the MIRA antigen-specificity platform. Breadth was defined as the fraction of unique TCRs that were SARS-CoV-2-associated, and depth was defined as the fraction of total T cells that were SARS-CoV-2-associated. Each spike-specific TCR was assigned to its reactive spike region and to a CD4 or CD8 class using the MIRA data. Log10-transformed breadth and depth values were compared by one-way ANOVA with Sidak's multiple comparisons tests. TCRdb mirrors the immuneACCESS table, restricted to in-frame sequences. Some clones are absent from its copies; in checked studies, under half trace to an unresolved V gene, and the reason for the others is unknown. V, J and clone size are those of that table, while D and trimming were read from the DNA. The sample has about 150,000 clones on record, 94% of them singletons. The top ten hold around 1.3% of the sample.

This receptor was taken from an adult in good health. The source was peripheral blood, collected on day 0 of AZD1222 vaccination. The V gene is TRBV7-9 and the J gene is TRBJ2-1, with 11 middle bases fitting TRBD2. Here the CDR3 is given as CASSHPGLAENEQFF. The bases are TGTGCCAGCAGCCACCCGGGACTAGCGGAGAATGAGCAGTTCTTC.